This paragraph reports one T cell receptor (beta chain). The selected patients with pancreatic ductal adenocarcinoma had surgery but no neoadjuvant therapy. TCRdb keeps only in-frame clones here, not all; method: immunoSEQ multiplex PCR. This table has about 97,000 clones, 90% to 95% appearing once. This entry belongs to a study of T cells in pancreatic ductal adenocarcinoma. With 3 bases removed from V and 0 bases from J, the gap between germline ends came to 15 bases. Germline V gives CDR1 LNHDA, CDR2 SQIVND (reference sequence). The CDR3 consists of 16 residues. This clonotype was obtained from a human donor with pancreatic ductal adenocarcinoma. The J gene is TRBJ2-7, the V gene TRBV19, with D perhaps TRBD1 (6 bases). The specimen was PBMCs. The CDR3 sequence is CASSMYGTPSSYEQYF. The CDR3, as DNA: TGTGCCAGTAGTATGTATGGGACACCGAGCTCCTACGAGCAGTACTTC.